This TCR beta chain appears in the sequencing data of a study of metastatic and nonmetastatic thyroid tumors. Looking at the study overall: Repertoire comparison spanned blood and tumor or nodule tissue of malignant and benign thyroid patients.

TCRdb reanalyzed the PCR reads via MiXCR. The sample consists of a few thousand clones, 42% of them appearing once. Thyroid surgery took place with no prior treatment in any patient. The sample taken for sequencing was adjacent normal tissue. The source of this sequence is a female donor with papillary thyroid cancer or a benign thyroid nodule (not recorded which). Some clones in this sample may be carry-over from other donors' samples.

CDR3 sequence: CASGWTPGTGELFF. In DNA, the CDR3 is TGTGCTAGTGGGTGGACCCCGGGGACCGGGGAGCTGTTTTTT. The V and J genes are TRBV12-5 and TRBJ2-2; tentatively, D is TRBD2 (5 bases). The CDR3 extends over 14 amino acids. CDR1 LGHNT and CDR2 FRNRAP come from the germline V gene. The V end lost 6 bases, the J end lost 5 bases, and 13 bases lay between the germline ends.